This record concerns one T cell receptor beta chain sequence. Its recognized antigen is unknown. No much larger clone is present one base from it, and per-base qualities are unavailable. Interpreted using the paper, the time point label stands for: baseline before oral tofacitinib. From alopecia areata patients, peripheral blood was collected along with lesional scalp punch biopsies. PBMCs were isolated by density centrifugation and stained for CD3, CD4 and CD8, after which CD4+ and CD8+ T cells were sorted on a FACSAria. This sample is part of a study of CD8+ T cells in alopecia areata (dated by TCRdb to the late 2010s). Background for the entire study: Treated patients were enrolled in an open-label pilot trial of oral tofacitinib, 5 to 10 mg twice daily, for moderate-to-severe alopecia areata. Tofacitinib was administered for 6 to 18 months, and 6 months of follow-up off drug were then conducted to assess delayed response and recurrence. RNA came from the PAXgene miRNA kit for fixed scalp, the miRNeasy kit for PBMCs, and the RNeasy kit for mouse skin. Human TCRbeta sequencing covered scalp tissue and sorted CD4+ and CD8+ peripheral blood T cells from patchy and totalis/universalis alopecia areata patients and healthy controls. Scalp clonality was compared among normal scalp (n=4), patchy alopecia areata scalp (n=8), and alopecia totalis/universalis scalp (n=8). immunoSEQ multiplex PCR using 35 Vbeta forward primers and 13 Jbeta reverse primers was used to amplify TCRbeta CDR3 regions. Biopsies were taken from tofacitinib-treated patients at baseline and at 4 and 24 weeks of treatment, and a later scalp biopsy was taken in several of the tofacitinib-treated patients. High-throughput TCRbeta sequencing was used to examine T cell clonal expansion in alopecia areata in both the C3H/HeJ mouse model and human patients.

Results the study describes overall, beyond this receptor: Lesional scalp, especially in alopecia totalis/universalis, showed higher clonality and more expanded CD8+ clones than normal scalp, suggesting antigenic drive. Resident alphabeta T cells in normal human skin are also sequenced, complicating scalp TCR repertoire analysis, unlike mouse skin dominated by gammadelta T cells. Compared with mice, TCR sequences shared between patients were less clear, possibly partly because of HLA diversity across the patient population.

Library preparation used the immunoSEQ multiplex PCR assay. RNA was extracted from all samples and reverse transcribed into cDNA as template for TCR sequencing. SuperScript III was used to make first-strand cDNA, primed with a 2:1 mix of oligo-dT and random hexamers. Amplification bias was assessed with a synthetic immune receptor repertoire, and residual bias was removed computationally. Turning to the authors' computational methods: Raw reads were preprocessed to remove errors, and CDR3 was defined by IMGT conventions from the conserved cysteine to phenylalanine. Clonality was calculated as 1 minus Shannon entropy normalized by log2 of the number of productive unique TCRs. CD4 or CD8 identity of scalp clones was inferred by cross-referencing scalp TCRbeta sequences with sorted blood CD4 and CD8 repertoires. TCRdb mirrors the immuneACCESS table, restricted to in-frame sequences. Some clones are absent from its copies; in checked studies, under half trace to an unresolved V gene, and the reason for the others is unknown. The D gene and trimming were derived from the DNA, and the V and J assignments and clone size from that table. The sample table holds some 170,000 clones, of which 67% were seen once. The top ten clonotypes cover roughly 11% of the sample.

Via the germline V gene (reference sequence), CDR1 is DFQATT and CDR2 SNEGSKA. Its CDR3 holds 11 amino acids, cysteine through phenylalanine. Only CDR3 DNA remains: 33 bases, in frame from the first base. At the junction V is shortened by 3 bases and J by 5 bases, with 7 bases in between. The clonotype was recovered from a human donor with alopecia areata. Sequencing was performed on CD8+ T cells sorted from blood, taken at week 0. The chain joins TRBV20-1 to TRBJ1-2; TRBD1 is a weak D gene call, 5 bases matching. Here is the DNA: TGCAGTGCTAGGGCAGGGTATGGCTACACCTTC. Its translation is CSARAGYGYTF.